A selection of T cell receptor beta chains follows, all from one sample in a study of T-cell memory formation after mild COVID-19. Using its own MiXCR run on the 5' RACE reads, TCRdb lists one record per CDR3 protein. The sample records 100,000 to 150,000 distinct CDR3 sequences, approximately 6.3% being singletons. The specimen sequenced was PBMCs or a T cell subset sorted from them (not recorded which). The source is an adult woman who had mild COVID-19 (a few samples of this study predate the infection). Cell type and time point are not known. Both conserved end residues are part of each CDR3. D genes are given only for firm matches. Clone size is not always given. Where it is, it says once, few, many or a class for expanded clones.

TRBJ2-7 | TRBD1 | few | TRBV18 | CASSPGRTGYEQYF | TGTGCCAGCTCACCTGGTCGGACAGGCTACGAGCAGTACTTC
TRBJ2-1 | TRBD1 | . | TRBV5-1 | CASSLRDSRTNEQFF | TGCGCCAGCAGCCTCCGGGACAGCAGGACCAATGAGCAGTTCTTC
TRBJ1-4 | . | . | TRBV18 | CASSLLEGYRNEKLFF | TGTGCCAGCTCTCTACTCGAGGGGTATAGGAATGAAAAACTGTTTTTT
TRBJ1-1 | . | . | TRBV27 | CASSLYTDIKAFF | TGTGCCAGCAGTTTATATACCGACATCAAGGCTTTCTTT
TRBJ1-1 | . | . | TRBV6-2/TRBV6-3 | CASSYPPVGHTEAFF | TGTGCCAGCAGTTACCCGCCGGTGGGCCACACTGAAGCTTTCTTT
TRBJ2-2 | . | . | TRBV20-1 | CSAKSENTGELFF | TGCAGTGCCAAAAGCGAGAACACCGGGGAGCTGTTTTTT
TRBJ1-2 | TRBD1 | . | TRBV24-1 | CATRGQGRNGYTF | TGTGCCACCAGGGGACAGGGGAGGAATGGCTACACCTTC
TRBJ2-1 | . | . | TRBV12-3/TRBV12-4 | CASSLAAGSSYNEQFF | TGTGCCAGCAGTTTAGCGGCAGGAAGCTCCTACAATGAGCAGTTCTTC
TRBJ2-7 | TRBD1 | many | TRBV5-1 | CASSLGGDSYEQYF | TGCGCCAGCAGCTTGGGAGGGGACAGCTACGAGCAGTACTTC
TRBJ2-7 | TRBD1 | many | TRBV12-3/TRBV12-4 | CASSRRTGAFYEQYF | TGTGCCAGCAGCCGCAGGACAGGGGCTTTTTACGAGCAGTACTTC
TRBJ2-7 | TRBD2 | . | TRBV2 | CASVIAGVGEQYF | TGTGCCAGCGTAATAGCGGGAGTGGGGGAGCAGTACTTC
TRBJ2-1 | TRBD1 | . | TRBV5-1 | CASSWGDRDSNEQFF | TGCGCCAGCAGCTGGGGGGACAGGGACTCAAATGAGCAGTTCTTC
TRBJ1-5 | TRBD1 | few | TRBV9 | CASSPGTGRSNQPQHF | TGTGCCAGCAGCCCCGGGACAGGGAGGAGCAATCAGCCCCAGCATTTT
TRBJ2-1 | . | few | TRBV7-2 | CASSLDAVSYNEQFF | TGTGCCAGCAGCTTAGATGCGGTCTCCTACAATGAGCAGTTCTTC
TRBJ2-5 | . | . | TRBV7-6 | CASSQGARRGKRETQYF | TGTGCCAGCAGCCAAGGGGCTAGACGGGGGAAGCGAGAGACCCAGTACTTC
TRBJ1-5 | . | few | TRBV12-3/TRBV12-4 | CASSSLLGQPQHF | TGTGCCAGCAGTTCACTATTGGGTCAGCCCCAGCATTTT
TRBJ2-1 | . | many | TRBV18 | CASSPAYEQFF | TGTGCCAGCTCACCAGCTTATGAGCAGTTCTTC
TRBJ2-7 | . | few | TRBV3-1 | CASSQGGLVPYF | TGTGCCAGCAGCCAAGGAGGCCTAGTCCCTTACTTC
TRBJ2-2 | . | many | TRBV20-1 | CSARSGGEGGELFF | TGCAGTGCCAGATCGGGGGGCGAGGGCGGGGAGCTGTTTTTT
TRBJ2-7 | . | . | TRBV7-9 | CASSPARQVTYEQYF | TGTGCCAGCAGCCCAGCCAGACAGGTTACCTACGAGCAGTACTTC
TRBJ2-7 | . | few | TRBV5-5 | CASSSDHLSSYEQYF | TGTGCCAGCAGCTCGGACCATCTAAGCTCCTACGAGCAGTACTTC
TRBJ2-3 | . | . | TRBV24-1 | CATSDAFALSDTQYF | TGTGCCACCAGTGACGCCTTCGCATTATCAGATACGCAGTATTTT
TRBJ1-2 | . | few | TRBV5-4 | CASSLPGSDGYTF | TGTGCCAGCAGCTTGCCAGGGTCTGATGGCTACACCTTC
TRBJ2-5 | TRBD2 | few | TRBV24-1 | CATSDRRTSAETQYF | TGTGCCACCAGTGACCGAAGGACTAGCGCAGAGACCCAGTACTTC
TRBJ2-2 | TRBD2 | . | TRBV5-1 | CASSRKTSGGMNTGELFF | TGCGCCAGCAGCCGGAAGACTAGCGGGGGGATGAACACCGGGGAGCTGTTTTTT
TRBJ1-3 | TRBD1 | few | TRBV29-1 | CSVSGTGNSGNTIYF | TGCAGCGTTTCCGGGACAGGAAACTCTGGAAACACCATATATTTT
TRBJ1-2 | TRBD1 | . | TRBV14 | CASSRLGQGAGYTF | TGTGCCAGCAGCCGCCTCGGACAGGGGGCTGGCTACACCTTC
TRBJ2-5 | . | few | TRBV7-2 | CASSLTRPAEETQYF | TGTGCCAGCAGCTTAACCCGGCCAGCCGAAGAGACCCAGTACTTC
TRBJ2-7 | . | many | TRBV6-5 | CASSAGDTVYEQYF | TGTGCCAGCAGTGCCGGGGACACAGTCTACGAGCAGTACTTC
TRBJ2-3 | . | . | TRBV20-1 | CSARSWSGDTQYF | TGCAGTGCTAGGAGCTGGAGTGGAGATACGCAGTATTTT
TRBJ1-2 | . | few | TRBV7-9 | CASSFDWGPYGYTF | TGTGCCAGCAGCTTCGACTGGGGACCCTATGGCTACACCTTC
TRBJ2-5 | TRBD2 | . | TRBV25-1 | CASINPGRGGSETQYF | TGTGCCAGCATCAATCCGGGCCGGGGGGGGTCGGAGACCCAGTACTTC
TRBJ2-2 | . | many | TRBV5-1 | CASSLGPTGELFF | TGCGCCAGCAGCTTGGGGCCGACCGGGGAGCTGTTTTTT
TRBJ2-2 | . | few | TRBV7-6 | CASSPRWGAGELFF | TGTGCCAGCAGCCCACGGTGGGGGGCCGGGGAGCTGTTTTTT
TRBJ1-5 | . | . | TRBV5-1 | CASSLGQGGDSNQPQHF | TGCGCCAGCAGCTTGGGGCAGGGAGGTGATAGCAATCAGCCCCAGCATTTT
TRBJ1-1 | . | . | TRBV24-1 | CATKDGRSEAFF | TGTGCCACCAAAGATGGGAGATCTGAAGCTTTCTTT
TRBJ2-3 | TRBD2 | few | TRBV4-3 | CASSQDTASGTDTQYF | TGCGCCAGCAGCCAAGATACGGCTAGCGGTACAGATACGCAGTATTTT
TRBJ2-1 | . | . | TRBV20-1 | CSARVLPMTSGGVF | TGCAGTGCTAGAGTACTCCCAATGACTAGTGGAGGGGTCTTC
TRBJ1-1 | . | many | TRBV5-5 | CASSLTGNTEAFF | TGTGCCAGCAGCTTGACGGGGAACACTGAAGCTTTCTTT
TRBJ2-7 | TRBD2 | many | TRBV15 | CATSILAGGRYEQYF | TGTGCCACCAGCATACTTGCGGGGGGGCGCTACGAGCAGTACTTC
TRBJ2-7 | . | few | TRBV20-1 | CSASPVTYEQYF | TGCAGTGCTAGCCCAGTTACCTACGAGCAGTACTTC
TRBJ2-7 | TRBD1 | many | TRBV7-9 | CASSFSSDRVHDEQYF | TGTGCCAGCAGCTTTTCCTCGGACAGGGTTCATGACGAGCAGTACTTC
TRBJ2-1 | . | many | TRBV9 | CASSLSPYNEQFF | TGTGCCAGCAGCCTATCCCCGTACAATGAGCAGTTCTTC
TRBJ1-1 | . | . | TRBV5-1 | CASSLGQTYTEAFF | TGCGCCAGCAGCTTGGGACAGACTTACACTGAAGCTTTCTTT
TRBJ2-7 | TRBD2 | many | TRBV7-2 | CASSLRRGSVYEQYF | TGTGCCAGCAGCCTAAGGCGGGGGTCCGTCTACGAGCAGTACTTC
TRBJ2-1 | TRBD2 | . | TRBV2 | CASSPLARSYNEQFF | TGTGCCAGCAGCCCACTAGCGCGGTCCTACAATGAGCAGTTCTTC